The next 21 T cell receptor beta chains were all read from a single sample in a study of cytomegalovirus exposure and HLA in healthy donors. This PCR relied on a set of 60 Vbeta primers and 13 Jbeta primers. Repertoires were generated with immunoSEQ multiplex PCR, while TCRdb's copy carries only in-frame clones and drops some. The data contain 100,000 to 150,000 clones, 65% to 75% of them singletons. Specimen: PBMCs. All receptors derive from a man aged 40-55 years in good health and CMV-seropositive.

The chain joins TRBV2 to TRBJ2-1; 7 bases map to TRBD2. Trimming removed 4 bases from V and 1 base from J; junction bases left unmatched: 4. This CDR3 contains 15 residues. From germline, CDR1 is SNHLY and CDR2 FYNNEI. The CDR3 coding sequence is TGTGCCAGCAGTGTTGGCGGGAGTTCCTACAATGAGCAGTTCTTC. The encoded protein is CASSVGGSSYNEQFF.

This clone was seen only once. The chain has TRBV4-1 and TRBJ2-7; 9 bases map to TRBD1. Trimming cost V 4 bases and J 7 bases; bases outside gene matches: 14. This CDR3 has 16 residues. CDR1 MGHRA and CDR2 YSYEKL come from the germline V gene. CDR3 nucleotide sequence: TGCGCCAGCAGCCCAGGACAGGGGATCGGGGTTGGGGAGCAGTACTTC. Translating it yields CASSPGQGIGVGEQYF.

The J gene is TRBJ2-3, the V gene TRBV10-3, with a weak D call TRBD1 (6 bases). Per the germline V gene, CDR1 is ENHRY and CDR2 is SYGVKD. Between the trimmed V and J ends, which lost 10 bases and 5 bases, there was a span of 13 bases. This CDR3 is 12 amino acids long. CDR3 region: CASNQGKDTQYF. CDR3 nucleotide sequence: TGTGCCAGCAACCAGGGGAAAGATACGCAGTATTTT.

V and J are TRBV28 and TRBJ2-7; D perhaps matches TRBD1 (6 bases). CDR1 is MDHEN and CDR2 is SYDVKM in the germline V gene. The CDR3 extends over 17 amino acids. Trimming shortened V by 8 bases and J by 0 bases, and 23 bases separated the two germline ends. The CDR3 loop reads CASRVVPDRKFSYEQYF. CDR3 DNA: TGTGCCAGCCGGGTAGTCCCAGACAGGAAATTCTCCTACGAGCAGTACTTC. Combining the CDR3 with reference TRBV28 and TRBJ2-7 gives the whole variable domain DVKVTQSSRYLVKRTGEKVFLECVQDMDHENMFWYRQDPGLGLRLIYFSYDVKMKEKGDIPEGYSVSREKKERFSLILESASTNQTSMYLCASRVVPDRKFSYEQYFGPGTRLTVT.

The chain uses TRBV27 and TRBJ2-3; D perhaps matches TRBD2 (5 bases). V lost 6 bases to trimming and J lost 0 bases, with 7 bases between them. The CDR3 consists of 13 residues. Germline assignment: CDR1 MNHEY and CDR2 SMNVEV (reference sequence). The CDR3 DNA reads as TGTGCCAGCAGCACGGGGAGCACAGATACGCAGTATTTT. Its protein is CASSTGSTDTQYF.

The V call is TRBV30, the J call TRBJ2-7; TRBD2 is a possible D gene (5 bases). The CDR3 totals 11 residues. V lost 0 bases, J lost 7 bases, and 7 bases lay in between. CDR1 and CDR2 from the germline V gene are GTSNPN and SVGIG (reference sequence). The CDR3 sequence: CAWSVTGEQYF. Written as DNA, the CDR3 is TGTGCCTGGAGTGTAACGGGGGAGCAGTACTTC. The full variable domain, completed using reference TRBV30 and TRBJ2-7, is SQTIHQWPATLVQPVGSPLSLECTVEGTSNPNLYWYRQAAGRGLQLLFYSVGIGQISSEVPQNLSASRPQDRQFILSSKKLLLSDSGFYLCAWSVTGEQYFGPGTRLTVT.

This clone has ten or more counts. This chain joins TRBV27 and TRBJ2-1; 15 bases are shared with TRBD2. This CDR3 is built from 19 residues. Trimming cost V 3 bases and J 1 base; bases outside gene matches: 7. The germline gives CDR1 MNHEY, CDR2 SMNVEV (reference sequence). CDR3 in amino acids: CASSFIGLAGGLSYNEQFF. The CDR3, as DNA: TGTGCCAGCAGTTTTATCGGACTAGCGGGGGGGCTTTCCTACAATGAGCAGTTCTTC.

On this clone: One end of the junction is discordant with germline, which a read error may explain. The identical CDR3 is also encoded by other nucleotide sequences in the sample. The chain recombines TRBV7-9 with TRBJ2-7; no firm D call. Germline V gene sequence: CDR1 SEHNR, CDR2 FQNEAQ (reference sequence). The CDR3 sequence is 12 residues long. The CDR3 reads CSSSPSSYEQYF. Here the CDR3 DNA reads TGTTCCAGCAGCCCGTCTTCCTACGAGCAGTACTTC.

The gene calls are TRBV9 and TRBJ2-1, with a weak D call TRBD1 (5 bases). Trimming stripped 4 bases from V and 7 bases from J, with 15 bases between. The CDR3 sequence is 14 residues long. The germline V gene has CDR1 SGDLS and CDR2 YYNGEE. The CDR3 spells CASSPNPRANEQFF. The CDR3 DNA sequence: TGTGCCAGCAGCCCGAACCCCAGGGCAAATGAGCAGTTCTTC.

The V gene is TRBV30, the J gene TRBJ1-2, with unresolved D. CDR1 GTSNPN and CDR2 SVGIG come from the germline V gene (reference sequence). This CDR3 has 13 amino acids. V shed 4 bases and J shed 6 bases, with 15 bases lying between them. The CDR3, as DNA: TGTGCCTGGATGGAGGTTGTCGAACATGGCTACACCTTC. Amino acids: CAWMEVVEHGYTF.

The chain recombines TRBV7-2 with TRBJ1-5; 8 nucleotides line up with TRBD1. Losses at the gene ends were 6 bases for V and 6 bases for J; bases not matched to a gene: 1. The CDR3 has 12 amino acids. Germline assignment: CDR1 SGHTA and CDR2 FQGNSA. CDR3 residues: CASSDRGQPQHF. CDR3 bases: TGTGCCAGCAGTGACAGGGGTCAGCCCCAGCATTTT.

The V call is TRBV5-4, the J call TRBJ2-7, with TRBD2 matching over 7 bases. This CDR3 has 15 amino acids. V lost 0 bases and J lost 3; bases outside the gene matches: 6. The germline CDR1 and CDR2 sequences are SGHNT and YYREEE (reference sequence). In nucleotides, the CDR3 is TGTGCCAGCAGCTTGGGTGCTAGCGGCATCTACGAGCAGTACTTC. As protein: CASSLGASGIYEQYF.

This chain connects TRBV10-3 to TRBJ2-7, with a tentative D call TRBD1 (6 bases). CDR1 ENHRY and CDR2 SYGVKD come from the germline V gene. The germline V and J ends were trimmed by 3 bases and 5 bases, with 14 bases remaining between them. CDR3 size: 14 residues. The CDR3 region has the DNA TGTGCCATCAGTGAAAGGACAGATCCCCACGAGCAGTACTTC. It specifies CAISERTDPHEQYF.

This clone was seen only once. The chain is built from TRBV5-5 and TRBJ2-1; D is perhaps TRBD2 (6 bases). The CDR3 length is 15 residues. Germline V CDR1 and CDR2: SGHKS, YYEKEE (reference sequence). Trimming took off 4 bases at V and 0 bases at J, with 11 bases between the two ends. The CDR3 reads CASSPGRPSYNEQFF. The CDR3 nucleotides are TGTGCCAGCAGCCCAGGGAGGCCCTCCTACAATGAGCAGTTCTTC. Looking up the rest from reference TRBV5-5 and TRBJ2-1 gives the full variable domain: DAGVTQSPTHLIKTRGQQVTLRCSPISGHKSVSWYQQVLGQGPQFIFQYYEKEERGRGNFPDRFSARQFPNYSSELNVNALLLGDSALYLCASSPGRPSYNEQFFGPGTRLTVL.

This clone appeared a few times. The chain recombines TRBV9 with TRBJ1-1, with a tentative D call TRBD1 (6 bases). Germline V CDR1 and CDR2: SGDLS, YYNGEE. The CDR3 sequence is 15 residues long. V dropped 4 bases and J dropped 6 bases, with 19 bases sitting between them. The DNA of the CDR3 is TGTGCCAGCAGCCCGCACCCTGGGGGCATCTCTGAAGCTTTCTTT. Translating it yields CASSPHPGGISEAFF.

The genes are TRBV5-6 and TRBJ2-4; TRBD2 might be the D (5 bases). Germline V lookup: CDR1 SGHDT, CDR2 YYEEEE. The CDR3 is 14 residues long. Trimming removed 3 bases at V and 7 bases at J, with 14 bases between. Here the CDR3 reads CASSSSPGLNIQYF. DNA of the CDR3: TGTGCCAGCAGCTCGAGTCCGGGGTTGAACATTCAGTACTTC.

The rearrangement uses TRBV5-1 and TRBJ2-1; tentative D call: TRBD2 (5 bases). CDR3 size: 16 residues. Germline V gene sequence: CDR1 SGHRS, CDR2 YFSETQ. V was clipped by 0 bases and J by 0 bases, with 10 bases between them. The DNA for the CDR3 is TGCGCCAGCAGCTTGGACCCGGGGAGCTCCTACAATGAGCAGTTCTTC. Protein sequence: CASSLDPGSSYNEQFF.

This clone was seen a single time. In DNA form, the CDR3 reads TGTGCCAGCAGCGTATCAGGGGCGTTGAACACTGAAGCTTTCTTT. Protein product: CASSVSGALNTEAFF. The chain uses TRBV9 and TRBJ1-1; D might be TRBD1 (6 bases). The CDR3 spans 15 residues. CDR1 and CDR2 (germline): SGDLS, YYNGEE. The germline V and J ends were trimmed by 1 base and 0 bases, with 10 bases remaining between them.

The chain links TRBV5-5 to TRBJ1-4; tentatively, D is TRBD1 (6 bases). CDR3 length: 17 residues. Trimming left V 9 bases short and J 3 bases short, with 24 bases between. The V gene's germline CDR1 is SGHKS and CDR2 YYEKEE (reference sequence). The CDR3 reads CATTAKPPGQPNEKLFF. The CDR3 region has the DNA TGTGCCACCACAGCAAAGCCCCCGGGACAACCTAATGAAAAACTGTTTTTT.

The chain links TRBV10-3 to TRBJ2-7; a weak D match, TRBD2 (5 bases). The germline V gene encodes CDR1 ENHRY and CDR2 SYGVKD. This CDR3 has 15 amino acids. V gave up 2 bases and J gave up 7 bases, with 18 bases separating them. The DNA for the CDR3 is TGTGCCATCAGTGAGATGGACTCCTCTTATGGGGAGCAGTACTTC. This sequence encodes CAISEMDSSYGEQYF.

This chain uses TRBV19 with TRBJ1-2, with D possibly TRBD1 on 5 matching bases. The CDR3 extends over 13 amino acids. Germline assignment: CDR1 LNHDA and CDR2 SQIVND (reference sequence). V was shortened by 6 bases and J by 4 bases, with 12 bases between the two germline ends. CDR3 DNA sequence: TGTGCCAGTAGCCAGGGTCCCCGCTATGGCTACACCTTC. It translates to CASSQGPRYGYTF. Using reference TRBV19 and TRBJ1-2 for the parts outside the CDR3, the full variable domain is DGGITQSPKYLFRKEGQNVTLSCEQNLNHDAMYWYRQDPGQGLRLIYYSQIVNDFQKGDIAEGYSVSREKKESFPLTVTSAQKNPTAFYLCASSQGPRYGYTFGSGTRLTVV.